This T cell receptor beta chain was obtained from a study of persistence of HIV-infected CD4 T cells. In the study overall: Blood samples, up to about 200 mL, came from multiple time points, except two leukapheresis donors sampled once. Whole-study results and caveats: Degenerate expanded CDR3beta sequences were enriched among CMV- and Gag-responding cells. TCRbeta richness was lower in CMV- and Gag-responding cells than in anti-CD3/anti-CD28-responding cells.

Sequencing used immunoSEQ version 4 in survey mode. The protocol was immunoSEQ multiplex PCR, while the TCRdb copy is restricted to in-frame clones and leaves out a portion. Of 64,000 or so clones in the sample, roughly 77% are singletons; the top ten hold under 2%. CDR3 length: 14 residues. Per the germline V gene, CDR1 is SGHAT and CDR2 is FQNNGV. Trimming took 4 bases from V and 1 from J, leaving 10 bases between them. An overlapping HIV-1 Gag peptide pool stimulated these cells at 0.95 to 1 ug/peptide/mL. CD40L-negative CD69-negative CD45RO-high memory CD4+ T cells were sorted as populations depleted of antigen-responding cells. This clone has more than one count but fewer than ten. Its specificity is unknown.

The source of this sequence is an adult man with HIV who was CMV-seropositive. The input for sequencing was CD4+ T cells sorted from PBMCs after approximately 19-hour stimulation, taken from a patient who received antiretroviral therapy. This chain uses TRBV11-2 with TRBJ1-1; D not certain. The CDR3 bases are TGTGCCAGCAGCTACGGACTTTCGAACACTGAAGCTTTCTTT. Protein sequence: CASSYGLSNTEAFF.